The present entry profiles one T cell receptor (beta chain) with its context. Its antigen is currently unknown. Roughly 200 ng DNA, around 30,000 T cell genomes, went into each sorted-subset replicate PCR. TCRdb's table, derived via immunoSEQ multiplex PCR, lists solely in-frame clones and lacks some. The sample shows 800,000 to 1,200,000 clones, roughly 74% of them seen only once. The donors, healthy adults who were HIV-negative, had experienced no recent acute infections or vaccinations. CDR3 size: 16 residues. V shed 4 bases and J 8 bases; nucleotides not matched to a gene: 16. Germline CDR1 reads SGHKS; CDR2 reads YYEKEE (reference sequence). This sample was included in a study of shared clonotypes between healthy human individuals. Overall study findings and caveats: Represented diversity (both genetic and exposure-history) was limited by the small number of donors.

Material: memory CD4+ T cells from PBMCs. This sample's subset: CD45RA-negative fraction. The chain is built from TRBV5-5 and TRBJ1-2; 8 positions agree with TRBD1. The sequence came from a man between 18 and 35 years old in good health. Some clones in this sample may be carry-over from other donors' samples. DNA for the CDR3: TGTGCCAGCAGCCCGGGACAGGACCCGCAAACAACGGGCTACACCTTC. Translated, it gives CASSPGQDPQTTGYTF.